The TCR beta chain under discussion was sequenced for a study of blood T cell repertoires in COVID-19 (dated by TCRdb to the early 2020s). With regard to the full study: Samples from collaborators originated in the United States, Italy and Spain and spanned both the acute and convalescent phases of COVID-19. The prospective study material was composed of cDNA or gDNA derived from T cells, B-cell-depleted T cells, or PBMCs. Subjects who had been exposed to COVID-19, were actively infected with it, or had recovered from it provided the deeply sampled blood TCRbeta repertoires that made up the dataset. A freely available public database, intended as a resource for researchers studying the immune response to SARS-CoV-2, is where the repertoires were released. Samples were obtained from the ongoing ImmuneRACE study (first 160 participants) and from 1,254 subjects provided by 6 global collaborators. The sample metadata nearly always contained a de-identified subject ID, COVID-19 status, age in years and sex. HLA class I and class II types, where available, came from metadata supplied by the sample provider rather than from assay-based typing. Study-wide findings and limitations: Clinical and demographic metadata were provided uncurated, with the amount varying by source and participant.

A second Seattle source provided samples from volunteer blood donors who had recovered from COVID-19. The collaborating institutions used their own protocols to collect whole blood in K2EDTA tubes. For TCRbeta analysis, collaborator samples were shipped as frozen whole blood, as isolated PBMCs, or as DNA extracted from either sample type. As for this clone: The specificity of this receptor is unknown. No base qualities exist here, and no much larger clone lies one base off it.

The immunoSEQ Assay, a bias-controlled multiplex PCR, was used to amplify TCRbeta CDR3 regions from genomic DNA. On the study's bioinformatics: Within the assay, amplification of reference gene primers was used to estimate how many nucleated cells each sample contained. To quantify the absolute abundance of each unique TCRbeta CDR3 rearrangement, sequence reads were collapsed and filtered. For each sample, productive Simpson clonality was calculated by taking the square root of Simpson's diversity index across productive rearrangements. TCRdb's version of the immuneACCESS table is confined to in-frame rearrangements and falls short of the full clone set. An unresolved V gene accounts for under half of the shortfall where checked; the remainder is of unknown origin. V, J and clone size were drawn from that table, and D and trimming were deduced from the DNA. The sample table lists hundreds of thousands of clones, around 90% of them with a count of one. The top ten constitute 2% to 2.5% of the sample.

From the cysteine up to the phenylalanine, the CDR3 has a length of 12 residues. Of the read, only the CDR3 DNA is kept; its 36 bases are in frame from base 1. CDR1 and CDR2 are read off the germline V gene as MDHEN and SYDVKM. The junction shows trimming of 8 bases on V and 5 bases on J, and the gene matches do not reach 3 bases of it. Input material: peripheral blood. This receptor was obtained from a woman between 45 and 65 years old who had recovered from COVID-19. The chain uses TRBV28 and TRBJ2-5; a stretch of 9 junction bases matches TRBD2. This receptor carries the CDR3 CASYSGGETQYF. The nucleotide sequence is TGTGCCAGCTACAGCGGGGGGGAGACCCAGTACTTC.